The 19 T cell receptor beta chains below were found in one sample sequenced in a study of blood T cell repertoires in COVID-19. Generated by immunoSEQ multiplex PCR, the TCRdb table keeps only in-frame clones and is missing some. The table includes around 260,000 clones, about 80% detected once. Material for sequencing was peripheral blood. These receptors all stem from a woman aged 45-59 years who had recovered from COVID-19.

The V gene is TRBV5-1, the J gene TRBJ2-5; 16 bases align to TRBD2. The CDR3 spans 17 residues. Germline CDR1 SGHRS, CDR2 YFSETQ. With V trimmed by 6 bases and J by 4 bases, 9 bases remained unmatched. CDR3 sequence: CASTKPGLAGGLETQYF. The DNA for the CDR3 is TGCGCCAGCACCAAACCGGGACTAGCGGGAGGGCTAGAGACCCAGTACTTC. Full variable domain (missing parts from reference TRBV5-1 and TRBJ2-5): KAGVTQTPRYLIKTRGQQVTLSCSPISGHRSVSWYQQTPGQGLQFLFEYFSETQRNKGNFPGRFSGRQFSNSRSEMNVSTLELGDSALYLCASTKPGLAGGLETQYFGPGTRLLVL.

This clone showed up just a few times. J is TRBJ2-7 and V is TRBV19; 7 nucleotides match TRBD1. The junction had 5 bases not matched to a gene; V was cut back by 7 bases and J by 2 bases. The germline CDR1 and CDR2 sequences are LNHDA and SQIVND (reference sequence). CDR3 length equals 13 residues. The CDR3 loop is CASTTGAAYEQYF. CDR3 DNA: TGTGCCAGTACTACAGGGGCCGCCTACGAGCAGTACTTC.

The V call is TRBV28, the J call TRBJ2-2, with 8 bases aligning to TRBD1. Trimming removed 2 bases from V and 5 bases from J; junction bases left unmatched: 4. CDR1 is MDHEN, CDR2 SYDVKM, per germline. The CDR3 is 15 residues long. This chain's CDR3 is CASSLGQGATGELFF. The DNA for the CDR3 is TGTGCCAGCAGTTTAGGGCAGGGGGCGACCGGGGAGCTGTTTTTT.

The chain joins TRBV30 to TRBJ1-5; 11 bases align to TRBD1. Per the germline V gene, CDR1 is GTSNPN and CDR2 is SVGIG (reference sequence). V shed 2 bases and J 5 bases; nucleotides not matched to a gene: 8. The CDR3 consists of 16 residues. This CDR3 is CAWSPMWTGGYQPQHF. Here the CDR3 DNA reads TGTGCCTGGAGTCCTATGTGGACAGGGGGCTATCAGCCCCAGCATTTT.

The CDR3 loop reads CATSGTGNEQFF. Here the CDR3 DNA reads TGTGCCACCAGTGGGACAGGGAATGAGCAGTTCTTC. The genes are TRBV24-1 and TRBJ2-1; 8 bases map to TRBD1. This CDR3 has 12 amino acids. CDR1 is KGHDR and CDR2 is SFDVKD in the germline V gene. The V gene end was trimmed by 5 bases and the J gene end by 7 bases; junction bases not matched to a gene: 0.

The chain joins TRBV15 to TRBJ2-7, with 10 bases matching TRBD2. The V segment lost 5 bases and the J segment 7 bases; nucleotides outside the gene matches: 11. This CDR3 has 15 amino acids. Germline V gives CDR1 LNHNV, CDR2 YYDKDF (reference sequence). The CDR3 here is CATSPRAGTSEEQYF. The DNA for the CDR3 is TGTGCCACCAGCCCTCGAGCCGGGACTAGCGAGGAGCAGTACTTC.

The chain couples TRBV29-1 to TRBJ1-2, with 7 bases fitting TRBD1. CDR1 is SQVTM and CDR2 is ANQGSEA in the germline V gene. The CDR3 extends over 15 amino acids. After removal of 4 bases from V and 7 bases from J, the junction contained 15 bases not matched to a gene. The CDR3 nucleotides read TGCAGCGTTGTGGGGTTGACAGGGTTTGTTTCTGGCTACACCTTC. This encodes CSVVGLTGFVSGYTF. Filled out from reference TRBV29-1 and TRBJ1-2, the complete variable domain reads SAVISQKPSRDICQRGTSLTIQCQVDSQVTMMFWYRQQPGQSLTLIATANQGSEATYESGFVIDKFPISRPNLTFSTLTVSNMSPEDSSIYLCSVVGLTGFVSGYTFGSGTRLTVV.

This clone has a handful of counts. The V and J genes are TRBV27 and TRBJ2-5, with D uncertain. There are 16 residues in the CDR3. Trimming removed 0 bases from V and 1 base from J, with 12 bases in between. Germline lookup yields CDR1 MNHEY and CDR2 SMNVEV (reference sequence). The CDR3 region has the DNA TGTGCCAGCAGTTTATCGGCAGCGCTCACCCAAGAGACCCAGTACTTC. Residues: CASSLSAALTQETQYF.

The chain has TRBV5-1 and TRBJ2-3, with TRBD2 as a possible D gene (6 bases). This CDR3 is built from 15 residues. The V gene's germline CDR1 is SGHRS and CDR2 YFSETQ. V lost 5 bases and J 0 bases, leaving 13 bases between the germline ends. CDR3 region: CASRYGTLSTDTQYF. The CDR3 bases are TGCGCCAGCAGGTATGGGACTCTAAGCACAGATACGCAGTATTTT.

The chain combines TRBV12-3 or TRBV12-4 with TRBJ2-7, with a weak D call TRBD2 (6 bases). There are 12 residues in the CDR3. V was clipped by 8 bases and J by 0 bases, with 8 bases between them. In DNA, the CDR3 is TGTGCCAGCCGGGGAGGCTCCTACGAGCAGTACTTC. As protein: CASRGGSYEQYF.

The chain joins TRBV6-6 to TRBJ2-3; no clear D gene. This CDR3 has 12 amino acids. V was clipped by 5 bases and J by 7 bases, with 10 bases between them. Germline-derived CDR1 and CDR2 are MNHNY and SVGAGI (reference sequence). CDR3 residues: CASSPRRYTQYF. The CDR3 DNA reads TGTGCCAGCAGTCCTCGTAGATATACGCAGTATTTT.

J is TRBJ2-1 and V is TRBV5-1, with a possible D match to TRBD2 (6 bases). Trimming shortened V by 3 bases and J by 6 bases, and 22 bases separated the two germline ends. The germline CDR1 and CDR2 sequences are SGHRS and YFSETQ. The CDR3 contains 17 residues. DNA for the CDR3: TGCGCCAGCAGCTCAAACAAACTAGCAGCGGAGTTCAATGAGCAGTTCTTC. Translation gives CASSSNKLAAEFNEQFF.

In its sample, this clone was seen once. The chain couples TRBV9 to TRBJ1-4; 9 nucleotides align to TRBD1. Germline V lookup: CDR1 SGDLS, CDR2 YYNGEE. The CDR3 totals 16 residues. J lost 1 base, V lost 0 bases, and 1 base had no gene match. CDR3 DNA: TGTGCCAGCAGCGTAGACAGGGGGCAAACTAATGAAAAACTGTTTTTT. Translating it yields CASSVDRGQTNEKLFF.

About this clone itself: The sample holds other DNA sequences that translate to the same CDR3. The chain links TRBV7-2 to TRBJ2-6, with D maybe TRBD2 (6 bases). The CDR3 spans 15 residues. The germline gives CDR1 SGHTA, CDR2 FQGNSA. Trimming took off 5 bases at V and 2 bases at J, with 10 bases between the two ends. CDR3 in amino acids: CASSLGGAGANVLTF. CDR3 sequence (DNA): TGTGCCAGCAGCCTCGGAGGGGCTGGGGCCAACGTCCTGACTTTC. The full variable domain, with the rest looked up from reference TRBV7-2 and TRBJ2-6, is GAGVSQSPSNKVTEKGKDVELRCDPISGHTALYWYRQSLGQGLEFLIYFQGNSAPDKSGLPSDRFSAERTGGSVSTLTIQRTQQEDSAVYLCASSLGGAGANVLTFGAGSRLTVL.

The chain is built from TRBV27 and TRBJ1-5, with 7 bases matching TRBD1. CDR3 length equals 13 residues. The germline gives CDR1 MNHEY, CDR2 SMNVEV (reference sequence). The V and J ends lost 6 bases and 6 bases, in that order; junction bases with no gene match: 5. The CDR3 sequence is CASSHTGVQPQHF. The CDR3 DNA sequence: TGTGCCAGCAGCCACACAGGGGTTCAGCCCCAGCATTTT.

The rearrangement joins TRBV29-1 to TRBJ2-3, with D possibly being TRBD2 (7 bases). V was shortened by 3 bases and J by 3 bases, with 13 bases between the two germline ends. Germline CDR1 and CDR2: SQVTM and ANQGSEA. The CDR3 has 14 residues. CDR3 in amino acids: CSVDGGALTDTQYF. The CDR3 DNA sequence: TGCAGCGTTGATGGGGGGGCCTTAACAGATACGCAGTATTTT.

This rearrangement joins TRBV6-2 or TRBV6-3 to TRBJ2-1; 7 bases align to TRBD1. Trimming cost V 5 bases and J 13 bases; bases outside gene matches: 5. Germline V gives CDR1 MNHEY, CDR2 SVGEGT. This CDR3 region has 11 residues. CDR3 amino acids: CASSQGTAQFF. The CDR3 DNA follows: TGTGCCAGCAGTCAAGGGACAGCTCAGTTCTTC.

This chain links TRBV5-1 with TRBJ2-3; TRBD2 matches 14 bases. Trimming cost V 4 bases and J 9 bases; bases outside gene matches: 7. The CDR3 contains 15 residues. Looked up from germline, CDR1 is SGHRS and CDR2 is YFSETQ. The DNA for the CDR3 is TGCGCCAGCAGCAACCGACTAGCGGGGGGGCAAACGCAGTATTTT. It specifies CASSNRLAGGQTQYF.

The genes are TRBV7-9 and TRBJ1-2; the D gene is possibly TRBD1 (5 bases). V was clipped by 0 bases and J by 4 bases, with 12 bases between them. Germline V gene sequence: CDR1 SEHNR, CDR2 FQNEAQ (reference sequence). This CDR3 contains 15 residues. For the CDR3, the DNA is TGTGCCAGCAGCTTAGCGCAGGGCAGTGGCTATGGCTACACCTTC. It encodes CASSLAQGSGYGYTF.